Below are 28 T cell receptor beta chains sequenced from a single sample in a study of T cells in Graves' hyperthyroidism and ophthalmopathy. It was RNA transcripts that yielded the amplified TCR beta CDR3 regions. RT-PCR in the first round (using the HTBI primer set) targeted the TCR CDR3. TCRdb recomputed calls from the multiplex PCR reads with MiXCR, one row per CDR3 protein. The top ten clones hold approximately 50% of a sample with 500,000 to 600,000 distinct CDR3 sequences, less than 20% of them seen once. The material sequenced was blood. The receptors come from a man between 35 and 55 years old with Graves' ophthalmopathy.

This clonotype was recorded at least ten times. V usage is TRBV12-3 or TRBV12-4 and J usage is TRBJ2-3; a possible D gene is TRBD2 (5 bases). Trimming took off 4 bases at V and 2 bases at J, with 7 bases between the two ends. CDR3 length: 13 amino acids. CDR3: CASSWRFTDTQYF. The DNA for the CDR3 is TGTGCCAGCAGTTGGAGGTTCACAGATACGCAGTATTTT.

This clonotype has a handful of counts. The chain combines TRBV14 with TRBJ2-1, with D possibly being TRBD2 (5 bases). Trimming took off 5 bases at V and 0 bases at J, with 14 bases between the two ends. From germline, CDR1 is SGHDN and CDR2 FVKESK. This CDR3 is built from 16 residues. As DNA, the CDR3 is TGTGCCAGCAGCTTCCTCGTTGGGAGCTCCTACAATGAGCAGTTCTTC. Its translation: CASSFLVGSSYNEQFF.

This chain joins TRBV19 and TRBJ2-1; TRBD1 aligns across 7 bases. CDR1 LNHDA and CDR2 SQIVND come from the germline V gene (reference sequence). V shed 2 bases and J 9 bases; nucleotides not matched to a gene: 4. The CDR3 extends over 13 amino acids. The CDR3 protein is CASSIKSGGEQFF. The CDR3 coding sequence is TGTGCCAGTAGTATAAAGTCAGGGGGTGAGCAGTTCTTC.

The J gene is TRBJ1-2, the V gene TRBV27; D is perhaps TRBD1 (6 bases). This CDR3 contains 15 residues. Germline V gene lookup returns CDR1 MNHEY and CDR2 SMNVEV (reference sequence). The V and J ends lost 3 bases and 5 bases respectively, with 16 bases between them. The CDR3 nucleotides are TGTGCCAGCAGTTTCACCCTAGGGGGTCGGTATGGCTACACCTTC. It yields the protein CASSFTLGGRYGYTF.

CDR3 region: CASTGTSGWGTDTQYF. The CDR3 DNA sequence: TGTGCCAGCACCGGGACTAGCGGGTGGGGTACAGATACGCAGTATTTT. This sequence joins TRBV6-1 and TRBJ2-3, with 12 positions matching TRBD2. Germline values: CDR1 MNHNS, CDR2 SASEGT. V dropped 7 bases and J dropped 3; count of bases not matched to a gene: 8. The CDR3 runs 16 residues.

This clonotype was found many times. The chain employs TRBV28 and TRBJ1-5; perhaps TRBD1 as D (5 bases). V gave up 7 bases and J gave up 2 bases, with 15 bases separating them. Germline V gene sequence: CDR1 MDHEN, CDR2 SYDVKM. The CDR3 spans 15 residues. The CDR3 region is CASTWGRARNQPQHF. The CDR3 nucleotides read TGTGCCAGCACCTGGGGCAGAGCACGCAATCAGCCCCAGCATTTT.

This clonotype was observed a handful of times. This chain joins TRBV28 and TRBJ1-4, with D possibly TRBD1 on 5 matching bases. This CDR3 has 15 residues. Between the trimmed V and J ends, which lost 1 base and 8 bases, there was a span of 14 bases. Germline lookup yields CDR1 MDHEN and CDR2 SYDVKM. CDR3 bases: TGTGCCAGCAGTTTATTAGCGACGGAGGGGGAAAAACTGTTTTTT. Protein sequence: CASSLLATEGEKLFF.

This clonotype was detected many times. The V and J genes are TRBV2 and TRBJ2-7; 8 bases align to TRBD1. The ends lost 6 bases at V and 3 bases at J; junction bases unmatched: 4. Germline CDR1 and CDR2: SNHLY and FYNNEI. The CDR3 runs 13 residues. Here the CDR3 DNA reads TGTGCCAGCAGGGAGACAGGGGACTACGAGCAGTACTTC. Translating gives CASRETGDYEQYF.

This clonotype has ten or more counts. The chain is built from TRBV3-1 and TRBJ1-1; D is ambiguous. This CDR3 has 14 amino acids. The germline V gene has CDR1 LGHDT and CDR2 YNNKEL (reference sequence). The V gene lost 0 bases and the J gene lost 0 bases, with 5 bases spanning the gap. In DNA, the CDR3 is TGTGCCAGCAGCCAAGATCTGGTGAACACTGAAGCTTTCTTT. This sequence encodes CASSQDLVNTEAFF.

The chain employs TRBV24-1 and TRBJ2-2; 7 bases line up with TRBD1. CDR1 and CDR2 from the germline V gene are KGHDR and SFDVKD. After removal of 5 bases from V and 6 bases from J, the junction contained 2 bases not matched to a gene. The CDR3 totals 13 residues. The CDR3 here is CATSVGGAGELFF. In DNA form, the CDR3 reads TGTGCCACCAGTGTAGGGGGCGCCGGGGAGCTGTTTTTT.

This clonotype was seen many times. This chain's CDR3 is CSVSGRLNTEAFF. CDR3 sequence (DNA): TGCAGCGTGTCGGGACGGTTGAACACTGAAGCTTTCTTT. The rearrangement links TRBV29-1 to TRBJ1-1; a possible D gene is TRBD1 (5 bases). Germline V gene data show CDR1 as SQVTM and CDR2 as ANQGSEA. Trimming stripped 6 bases from V and 0 bases from J, with 11 bases between. The length of the CDR3 is 13 residues.

At least ten counts were recorded for this clonotype. CDR3 protein: CASSVGVTQPQHF. CDR3 DNA: TGTGCCAGCAGCGTAGGTGTGACTCAGCCCCAGCATTTT. The chain links TRBV9 to TRBJ1-5; D gene unclear. The CDR3 spans 13 residues. Germline lookup yields CDR1 SGDLS and CDR2 YYNGEE. V lost 0 bases and J lost 6, with 7 bases in between. Full variable domain (remainder filled in from reference TRBV9 and TRBJ1-5): DSGVTQTPKHLITATGQRVTLRCSPRSGDLSVYWYQQSLDQGLQFLIQYYNGEERAKGNILERFSAQQFPDLHSELNLSSLELGDSALYFCASSVGVTQPQHFGDGTRLSIL.

This clonotype showed up many times. The chain joins TRBV7-2 to TRBJ2-7; 7 bases line up with TRBD1. The CDR3 extends over 13 amino acids. J lost 5 bases, V lost 0 bases, and 1 base had no gene match. Germline CDR1 is SGHTA and CDR2 is FQGNSA. CDR3 in amino acids: CASSLARGNEQYF. CDR3 bases: TGTGCCAGCAGCTTAGCCAGGGGGAACGAGCAGTACTTC.

This clonotype was counted at least ten times. V and J are TRBV28 and TRBJ2-7; 12 nucleotides align to TRBD2. With V trimmed by 5 bases and J by 0 bases, 5 bases remained unmatched. CDR3 length: 16 amino acids. Germline V CDR1 and CDR2: MDHEN, SYDVKM. CDR3 amino acids: CASSGGLAGRSYEQYF. As DNA, the CDR3 is TGTGCCAGCAGTGGGGGACTAGCGGGCCGCTCCTACGAGCAGTACTTC.

J is TRBJ2-5 and V is TRBV9, with a possible D match to TRBD1 (6 bases). CDR1 and CDR2 (germline): SGDLS, YYNGEE. Trimming left V 0 bases short and J 0 bases short, with 9 bases between. CDR3 length equals 15 residues. CDR3 amino acids: CASSVVGDNQETQYF. The CDR3 DNA follows: TGTGCCAGCAGCGTAGTTGGGGACAACCAAGAGACCCAGTACTTC.

This rearrangement joins TRBV3-1 to TRBJ2-4; 8 bases match TRBD1. The ends lost 2 bases at V and 7 bases at J; junction bases unmatched: 1. The CDR3 covers 13 residues. Germline CDR1 and CDR2: LGHDT and YNNKEL (reference sequence). Written as DNA, the CDR3 is TGTGCCAGCAGCCAAAACAGGGGGAACATTCAGTACTTC. This codes for CASSQNRGNIQYF.

The chain is built from TRBV15 and TRBJ1-2; D gene uncertain. From germline, CDR1 is LNHNV and CDR2 YYDKDF (reference sequence). V lost 0 bases, J lost 7 bases, and 15 bases lay in between. The CDR3 spans 15 residues. DNA for the CDR3: TGTGCCACCAGCAGAGATAGGGTTGCTGGAGCTGGCTACACCTTC. It translates to CATSRDRVAGAGYTF.

The table lists this clonotype with many counts. The chain is built from TRBV20-1 and TRBJ2-1, with 7 bases matching TRBD2. V lost 3 bases, J lost 6 bases, and 8 bases stayed unmatched. This CDR3 comprises 14 residues. From germline, CDR1 is DFQATT and CDR2 SNEGSKA (reference sequence). The CDR3 region is CSAREAGKINEQFF. CDR3 DNA sequence: TGCAGTGCTAGGGAAGCGGGGAAGATCAATGAGCAGTTCTTC.

V is TRBV19 and J is TRBJ1-5, with D maybe TRBD1 (5 bases). This CDR3 has 15 residues. V was shortened by 6 bases and J by 4 bases, with 16 bases between the two germline ends. The germline V gene encodes CDR1 LNHDA and CDR2 SQIVND (reference sequence). The CDR3 reads CASSQTLRQNQPQHF. The CDR3 DNA is TGTGCCAGTAGCCAAACCCTTCGACAGAATCAGCCCCAGCATTTT.

This chain connects TRBV5-1 to TRBJ2-1; weak D call: TRBD1 (6 bases). Trimming pared 1 base from V and 4 bases from J, leaving 12 bases between. Germline loops: CDR1 SGHRS, CDR2 YFSETQ. The length of the CDR3 is 15 residues. The CDR3: CASSLRGNDYNEQFF. For the CDR3, the DNA is TGCGCCAGCAGCTTGAGGGGGAATGATTACAATGAGCAGTTCTTC.

The chain uses TRBV14 and TRBJ2-5; weak D call: TRBD2 (6 bases). The V end lost 0 bases, the J end lost 5 bases, and 19 bases lay between the germline ends. The germline gives CDR1 SGHDN, CDR2 FVKESK. This CDR3 has 17 residues. The CDR3 DNA reads TGTGCCAGCAGCCAAGAGGGTCCAGCACGGGACTGGGAGACCCAGTACTTC. Its protein is CASSQEGPARDWETQYF.

The chain uses TRBV7-4 and TRBJ2-7; D remains ambiguous. The CDR3 spans 18 residues. The ends were cut back, 7 bases at V and 1 base at J, with 26 bases in the middle. From germline, CDR1 is SGHVT and CDR2 SQSDAQ. CDR3 sequence reads: CASIYPWTRRPPSYEQYF. The CDR3, as DNA: TGTGCCAGCATCTATCCGTGGACCCGCCGACCCCCATCCTACGAGCAGTACTTC.

With respect to this clonotype: A much bigger clone sits one base away, suggesting this may be a read error. The chain links TRBV11-1 to TRBJ2-5; possible D gene TRBD2, 5 bases. The CDR3 loop spans 14 amino acids. Germline CDR1 SGHAT, CDR2 FQDESV (reference sequence). Trimming left V 5 bases short and J 2 bases short, with 12 bases between. The CDR3 DNA follows: TGTGCCAGCAGCCCGAGGGCTAAACAAGAGACCCAGTACTTC. It encodes CASSPRAKQETQYF.

This clonotype was picked up many times. The chain joins TRBV3-1 to TRBJ2-1, with 8 nucleotides matching TRBD2. V lost 2 bases and J lost 7; bases outside the gene matches: 4. Germline loops: CDR1 LGHDT, CDR2 YNNKEL (reference sequence). The CDR3 has 14 residues. The CDR3 nucleotides read TGTGCCAGCAGCCAACGGGGGGGCCAGAATGAGCAGTTCTTC. Amino acids: CASSQRGGQNEQFF.

The chain combines TRBV19 with TRBJ1-6; TRBD1 might be the D (6 bases). Trimming pared 0 bases from V and 10 bases from J, leaving 13 bases between. Germline CDR1 reads LNHDA; CDR2 reads SQIVND (reference sequence). There are 15 residues in the CDR3. The CDR3 DNA reads TGTGCCAGTAGTATAGAGGCGGGGGCAAGCTCACCCCTCCACTTT. Amino acid sequence: CASSIEAGASSPLHF.

To note about this clonotype: Given a much more abundant clone one base away, this may be a read error. CDR3 sequence (DNA): TGTGCCAGCAACCCCATTGGGTGGAACACTGAAGCTTTCTTT. Its translation is CASNPIGWNTEAFF. V usage is TRBV27 and J usage is TRBJ1-1; D unclear. The CDR3 spans 14 residues. With 7 bases removed from V and 1 base from J, the gap between germline ends came to 13 bases. Germline CDR1 is MNHEY and CDR2 is SMNVEV (reference sequence).

The table lists this clonotype with many counts. This sequence joins TRBV28 and TRBJ1-5; TRBD1 matches at 10 bases. Trimming at V came to 4 bases and at J to 5 bases, leaving 5 bases not matched to a gene. There are 15 residues in the CDR3. From germline, CDR1 is MDHEN and CDR2 SYDVKM. DNA for the CDR3: TGTGCCAGCAGTTCCCCCGGGACAGGGGATCAGCCCCAGCATTTT. Translated, it gives CASSSPGTGDQPQHF.

At least ten counts were recorded for this clonotype. This chain connects TRBV2 to TRBJ2-7; D unresolved. The germline V gene encodes CDR1 SNHLY and CDR2 FYNNEI. Trimming removed 7 bases from V and 3 bases from J, with 7 bases in between. The CDR3 loop spans 11 amino acids. The CDR3 here is CASTIYYEQYF. CDR3 coding DNA: TGTGCCAGCACCATCTACTACGAGCAGTACTTC. Together with reference TRBV2 and TRBJ2-7, the CDR3 gives the full variable domain: EPEVTQTPSHQVTQMGQEVILRCVPISNHLYFYWYRQILGQKVEFLVSFYNNEISEKSEIFDDQFSVERPDGSNFTLKIRSTKLEDSAMYFCASTIYYEQYFGPGTRLTVT.